Listed here are 9 T cell receptor beta chains from one sample, sequenced in a study of a mutant IDH1 vaccine in newly diagnosed glioma. Sample time point: baseline, week 1 (first vaccination visit). Specified treatment: pre-vaccination baseline after standard-of-care therapy. The protocol was immunoSEQ multiplex PCR, while the TCRdb copy is restricted to in-frame clones and leaves out a portion. The sample carries about 66,000 clones, 65% to 90% recorded once. Sequenced material: PBMCs, taken from a glioma patient treated with radiotherapy, temozolomide or both. The receptors shown here come from a man under 40 with glioma.

The chain links TRBV13 to TRBJ2-1, with unresolved D. This CDR3 contains 13 residues. Per germline, CDR1 PRHDT and CDR2 FYEKMQ (reference sequence). V dropped 2 bases and J dropped 6 bases, with 8 bases sitting between them. In nucleotides, the CDR3 is TGTGCCAGCAGCTTATCCCGATCCAATGAGCAGTTCTTC. Translation gives CASSLSRSNEQFF.

The chain employs TRBV15 and TRBJ2-7; D could derive from TRBD1 or TRBD2 (6 bases each). V was pared by 2 bases and J by 1 base, with 12 bases between. The germline gives CDR1 LNHNV, CDR2 YYDKDF (reference sequence). The CDR3 spans 15 residues. CDR3 residues: CATSRRGVESYEQYF. In DNA, the CDR3 is TGTGCCACCAGCAGAAGGGGGGTTGAATCCTACGAGCAGTACTTC.

This clone was seen a handful of times. J is TRBJ1-5 and V is TRBV6-5, with D perhaps TRBD1 (6 bases). The V gene lost 5 bases and the J gene lost 3 bases, with 11 bases spanning the gap. Germline V gene lookup returns CDR1 MNHEY and CDR2 SVGAGI. The CDR3 length is 14 residues. The CDR3 protein is CASSLTGNNQPQHF. The CDR3 bases are TGTGCCAGCAGTCTTACAGGGAACAATCAGCCCCAGCATTTT.

This chain's CDR3 is CASSIDGTLNTYEQYF. CDR3 DNA: TGTGCCAGCTCCATAGACGGGACTTTGAACACCTACGAGCAGTACTTC. The chain couples TRBV18 to TRBJ2-7, with a tentative D call TRBD2 (6 bases). Germline CDR1 and CDR2: KGHSH and LQKENI. Trimming took off 6 bases at V and 2 bases at J, with 20 bases between the two ends. CDR3 length equals 16 residues.

The chain combines TRBV2 with TRBJ1-6; 8 positions agree with TRBD1. J gave up 2 bases and V 7 bases, and 4 bases lay outside the gene matches. CDR3 length: 15 residues. Germline values: CDR1 SNHLY, CDR2 FYNNEI. The CDR3 sequence is CASIFRGPYNSPLHF. The CDR3, as DNA: TGTGCCAGCATCTTCAGGGGGCCCTATAATTCACCCCTCCACTTT.

This clone was detected only a few times. This chain joins TRBV20-1 and TRBJ1-1; D call uncertain. The CDR3 runs 11 residues. V was trimmed by 2 bases and J by 2 bases, leaving 3 bases between them. Germline V gene data show CDR1 as DFQATT and CDR2 as SNEGSKA (reference sequence). CDR3 coding DNA: TGCAGTGCTAGACGTAACACTGAAGCTTTCTTT. Translation gives CSARRNTEAFF.

The DNA for the CDR3 is TGCAGCGTCCTGAGGGCGAGAGCTTTCTTT. This codes for CSVLRARAFF. The gene calls are TRBV29-1 and TRBJ1-1; D is undetermined. Trimming took 6 bases from V and 10 from J, leaving 12 bases between them. This CDR3 is 10 amino acids long. Germline V gene sequence: CDR1 SQVTM, CDR2 ANQGSEA. Based on the CDR3 plus reference TRBV29-1 and TRBJ1-1, the full variable domain is SAVISQKPSRDICQRGTSLTIQCQVDSQVTMMFWYRQQPGQSLTLIATANQGSEATYESGFVIDKFPISRPNLTFSTLTVSNMSPEDSSIYLCSVLRARAFFGQGTRLTVV.

The CDR3 DNA follows: TGTGCCAGCAGGCCAGGGGCGGATCAGCCCCAGCATTTT. This sequence encodes CASRPGADQPQHF. V usage is TRBV6-5 and J usage is TRBJ1-5, with D possibly matching TRBD1 (6 bases). Germline assignment: CDR1 MNHEY and CDR2 SVGAGI. The CDR3 totals 13 residues. Trimming took 6 bases from V and 5 from J, leaving 11 bases between them.

The V gene is TRBV7-9, the J gene TRBJ2-7; 7 bases align to TRBD1. Losses at the gene ends were 1 base for V and 0 bases for J; bases not matched to a gene: 12. The CDR3 contains 18 residues. CDR1 SEHNR and CDR2 FQNEAQ come from the germline V gene (reference sequence). This CDR3 is CASSLDLIRTGNSYEQYF. The CDR3 region has the DNA TGTGCCAGCAGCTTAGATCTGATAAGGACAGGCAACTCCTACGAGCAGTACTTC.